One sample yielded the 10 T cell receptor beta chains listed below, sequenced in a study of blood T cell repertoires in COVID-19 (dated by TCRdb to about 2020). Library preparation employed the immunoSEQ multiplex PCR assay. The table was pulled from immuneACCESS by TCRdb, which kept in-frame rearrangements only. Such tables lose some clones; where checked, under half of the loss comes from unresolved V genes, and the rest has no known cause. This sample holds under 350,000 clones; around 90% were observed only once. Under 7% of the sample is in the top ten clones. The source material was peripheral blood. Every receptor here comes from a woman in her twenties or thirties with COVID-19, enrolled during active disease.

CDR3 sequence (DNA): TGTGCCAGCAGCTCATGGGACAGGGGGCAGGGTCAGCCCCAGCATTTT. Protein: CASSSWDRGQGQPQHF. V usage is TRBV7-9 and J usage is TRBJ1-5; 12 nucleotides match TRBD1. Germline V gene sequence: CDR1 SEHNR, CDR2 FQNEAQ (reference sequence). The CDR3 extends over 16 amino acids. The junction had 7 bases not matched to a gene; V was cut back by 4 bases and J by 6 bases.

DNA for the CDR3: TGTGCCAGCAGCCCTAGCGGGGGCTCCTACAATGAGCAGTTCTTC. Encoded protein: CASSPSGGSYNEQFF. This chain joins TRBV28 and TRBJ2-1, with TRBD2 matching 10 bases. Germline V gene data show CDR1 as MDHEN and CDR2 as SYDVKM. This CDR3 has 15 residues. With 6 bases clipped from V and 0 bases from J, the junction kept 2 bases outside the gene matches.

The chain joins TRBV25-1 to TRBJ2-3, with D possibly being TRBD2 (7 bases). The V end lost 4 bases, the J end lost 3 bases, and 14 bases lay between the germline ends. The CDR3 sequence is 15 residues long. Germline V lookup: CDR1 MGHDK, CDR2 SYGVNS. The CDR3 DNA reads TGTGCCAGCAGTGCCGACGGGGGGCGAACAGATACGCAGTATTTT. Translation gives CASSADGGRTDTQYF.

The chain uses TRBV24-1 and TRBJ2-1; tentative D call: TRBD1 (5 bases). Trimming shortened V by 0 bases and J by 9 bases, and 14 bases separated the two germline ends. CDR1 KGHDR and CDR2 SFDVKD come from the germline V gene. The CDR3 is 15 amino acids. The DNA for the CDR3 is TGTGCCACCAGTGATTTGTGGCAGGGTAGCTCTGAGCAGTTCTTC. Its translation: CATSDLWQGSSEQFF.

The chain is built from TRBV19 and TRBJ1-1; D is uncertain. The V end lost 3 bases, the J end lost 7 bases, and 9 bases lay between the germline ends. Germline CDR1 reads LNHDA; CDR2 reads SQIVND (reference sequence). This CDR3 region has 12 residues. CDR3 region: CASSISGIEAFF. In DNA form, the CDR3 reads TGTGCCAGTAGTATTTCCGGTATTGAAGCTTTCTTT.

CDR3 in amino acids: CASSQVAGGQETQYF. The DNA for the CDR3 is TGTGCCAGCAGCCAAGTAGCGGGAGGGCAGGAGACCCAGTACTTC. V is TRBV5-4 and J is TRBJ2-5; 11 nucleotides line up with TRBD2. The V gene's germline CDR1 is SGHNT and CDR2 YYREEE (reference sequence). V trimming: 4 bases; J trimming: 5 bases; junction bases outside the gene matches: 7. The CDR3 extends over 15 amino acids.

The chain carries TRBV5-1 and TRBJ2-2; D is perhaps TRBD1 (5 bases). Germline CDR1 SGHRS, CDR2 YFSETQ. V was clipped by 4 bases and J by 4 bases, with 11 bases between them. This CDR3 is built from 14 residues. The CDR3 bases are TGCGCCAGCAGCCGACAGCCTACCACCGGGGAGCTGTTTTTT. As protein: CASSRQPTTGELFF.

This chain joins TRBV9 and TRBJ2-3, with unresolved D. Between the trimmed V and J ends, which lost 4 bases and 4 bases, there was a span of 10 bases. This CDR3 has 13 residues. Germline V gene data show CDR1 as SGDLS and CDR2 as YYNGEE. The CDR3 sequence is CASSPYQADTQYF. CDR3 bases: TGTGCCAGCAGCCCGTACCAGGCAGATACGCAGTATTTT.

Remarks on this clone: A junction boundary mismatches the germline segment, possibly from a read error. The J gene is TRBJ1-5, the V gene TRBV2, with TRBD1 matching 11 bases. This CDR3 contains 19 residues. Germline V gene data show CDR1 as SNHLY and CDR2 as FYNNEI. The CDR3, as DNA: TGTGCCAGTAGTGAACCGGACTGGACAGGGGGCCCGAGCAATCAGCCCCAGCATTTT. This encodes CASSEPDWTGGPSNQPQHF.

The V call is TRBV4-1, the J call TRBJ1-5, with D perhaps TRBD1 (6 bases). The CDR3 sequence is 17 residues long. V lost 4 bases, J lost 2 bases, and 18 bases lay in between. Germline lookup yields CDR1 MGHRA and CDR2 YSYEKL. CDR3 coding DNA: TGCGCCAGCAGCCGGTTTGGGGGGGCCTTTGGCAATCAGCCCCAGCATTTT. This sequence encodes CASSRFGGAFGNQPQHF.